The TCR beta chain under discussion was sequenced for a study of T-cell reconstitution after alpha-beta-depleted transplantation in children. The CDR3 is 12 residues long. V lost 6 bases to trimming and J lost 14 bases, with 19 bases between them. Germline lookup yields CDR1 SQVTM and CDR2 ANQGSEA. Preparation of the TCRbeta library used unique molecular identifiers. TCRdb fed the PCR reads into MiXCR, producing one record per CDR3 protein. This table holds about 230,000 distinct CDR3 sequences, 8% to 9.5% found once. This clonotype was counted many times. This clonotype originated in a human donor who donated a stem cell graft to a child with acute lymphoblastic leukemia. Here the sequenced sample was PBMCs from the stem cell graft donor, taken from the stem cell graft. The chain combines TRBV29-1 with TRBJ1-4; no firm D call. The CDR3 region is CSVDKGRGVLFF. The CDR3 nucleotides read TGCAGCGTCGACAAGGGCCGCGGGGTTCTGTTTTTT. The full variable domain, its missing parts supplied by reference TRBV29-1 and TRBJ1-4, is SAVISQKPSRDICQRGTSLTIQCQVDSQVTMMFWYRQQPGQSLTLIATANQGSEATYESGFVIDKFPISRPNLTFSTLTVSNMSPEDSSIYLCSVDKGRGVLFFGSGTQLSVL.